Shown below are 2 T cell receptor beta chains from a single sample sequenced in a study of coeliac disease. The table came from immunoSEQ multiplex PCR; TCRdb's copy has only in-frame clones and leaves some out. The top ten hold 11% of the sample, which has about 3,300 clones, 45% to 55% seen once. The sequenced sample was intraepithelial lymphocytes from the gut. The receptors shown here come from an older woman with celiac disease.

The chain uses TRBV5-4 and TRBJ2-1; 9 positions match TRBD2. CDR3 length equals 14 residues. With 0 bases clipped from V and 9 bases from J, the junction kept 4 bases outside the gene matches. The germline V gene has CDR1 SGHNT and CDR2 YYREEE (reference sequence). The CDR3 DNA is TGTGCCAGCAGCTTGGTGCGGGGGGGCCGTGAGCAGTTCTTC. Protein: CASSLVRGGREQFF.

CDR3 DNA sequence: TGTGCCAGCAGCCAGACCCGACAGGGGCTGGGTTCACCCCTCCACTTT. Translated: CASSQTRQGLGSPLHF. V is TRBV14 and J is TRBJ1-6, with 8 bases lining up with TRBD1. J was trimmed by 9 bases and V by 3 bases; bases with no gene match: 10. Germline assignment: CDR1 SGHDN and CDR2 FVKESK. The CDR3 spans 16 residues.